Shown below are 11 T cell receptor beta chains from a single sample sequenced in a study of OX40 agonist ivuxolimab in advanced cancers. Clones were sequenced by immunoSEQ multiplex PCR, and TCRdb holds only the in-frame ones, with some missing. The sample has roughly 41,000 clones, roughly 86% seen once; the top ten hold about 13%. The sequencing used CD4+ or CD8+ T cells sorted from blood, collected in a trial of the OX40 agonist ivuxolimab. All receptors come from an adult with an advanced solid tumor such as melanoma, head and neck, liver or kidney cancer.

V and J are TRBV7-3 and TRBJ2-1; D assignment may be TRBD1 or TRBD2 (5 bases each). This CDR3 spans 15 amino acids. Germline CDR1 is SGHTA and CDR2 is FQGTGA. Trimming pared 3 bases from V and 2 bases from J, leaving 11 bases between. This chain's CDR3 is CASSFLVGAYNEQFF. The CDR3 region has the DNA TGTGCCAGCAGCTTTCTAGTGGGGGCCTACAATGAGCAGTTCTTC. Full variable domain (remainder filled in from reference TRBV7-3 and TRBJ2-1): GAGVSQTPSNKVTEKGKYVELRCDPISGHTALYWYRQSLGQGPEFLIYFQGTGAADDSGLPNDRFFAVRPEGSVSTLKIQRTERGDSAVYLCASSFLVGAYNEQFFGPGTRLTVL.

The chain uses TRBV7-9 and TRBJ2-1; D is perhaps TRBD2 (5 bases). Germline V gene lookup returns CDR1 SEHNR and CDR2 FQNEAQ (reference sequence). Trimming stripped 5 bases from V and 8 bases from J, with 22 bases between. The CDR3 has 16 residues. For the CDR3, the DNA is TGTGCCAGCAGCCCCGTTGACCTTACGGGGATCTATGAGCAGTTCTTC. Translating gives CASSPVDLTGIYEQFF.

This chain joins TRBV28 and TRBJ2-5; weak D call: TRBD2 (6 bases). Germline loops: CDR1 MDHEN, CDR2 SYDVKM. Trimming stripped 4 bases from V and 5 bases from J, with 17 bases between. The CDR3 sequence is 15 residues long. The CDR3 coding sequence is TGTGCCAGCAGTTCCCTCCCGGGGGTTGGGGAGACCCAGTACTTC. Amino acids: CASSSLPGVGETQYF.

The chain joins TRBV6-6 to TRBJ1-1; no firm D call. There are 13 residues in the CDR3. V was clipped by 5 bases and J by 3 bases, with 10 bases between them. In germline, CDR1 is MNHNY, CDR2 SVGAGI (reference sequence). Here the CDR3 reads CASSPSWDTEAFF. CDR3 bases: TGTGCCAGCAGTCCCTCGTGGGACACTGAAGCTTTCTTT.

The V call is TRBV6-1, the J call TRBJ2-3; D is undetermined. Between the trimmed V and J ends, which lost 2 bases and 4 bases, there was a span of 13 bases. The CDR3 contains 15 residues. Per the germline V gene, CDR1 is MNHNS and CDR2 is SASEGT. CDR3 DNA sequence: TGTGCCAGCAGTGAACAGGTTGGGGTCCCAGATACGCAGTATTTT. Translated: CASSEQVGVPDTQYF.

V is TRBV7-6 and J is TRBJ1-2; D not resolved. The CDR3 is 14 amino acids. Germline V gene sequence: CDR1 SGHVS, CDR2 FNYEAQ. Trimming removed 3 bases at V and 4 bases at J, with 12 bases between. For the CDR3, the DNA is TGTGCCAGCAGCTTCGGCGACGGATTCTATGGCTACACCTTC. Its translation is CASSFGDGFYGYTF.

In its sample, this clone was seen a few times. The genes are TRBV7-9 and TRBJ2-3; D not certain. The CDR3 contains 12 residues. Germline V gene sequence: CDR1 SEHNR, CDR2 FQNEAQ (reference sequence). With 5 bases removed from V and 8 bases from J, the gap between germline ends came to 11 bases. The CDR3 loop is CASSTTDSTQYF. In nucleotides, the CDR3 is TGTGCCAGCAGCACCACGGATTCTACGCAGTATTTT.

The chain carries TRBV9 and TRBJ2-5, with a possible D match to TRBD2 (6 bases). Trimming took off 3 bases at V and 5 bases at J, with 11 bases between the two ends. CDR1 is SGDLS, CDR2 YYNGEE, per germline. This CDR3 contains 13 residues. The CDR3 DNA reads as TGTGCCAGCAGCGCCGGGACTGGGGAGACCCAGTACTTC. The encoded protein is CASSAGTGETQYF.

This rearrangement joins TRBV11-2 to TRBJ1-2; no reliable D call. V lost 3 bases to trimming and J lost 4 bases, with 15 bases between them. Looked up from germline, CDR1 is SGHAT and CDR2 is FQNNGV. The CDR3 is 15 residues long. CDR3 loop: CASSFSAIPVYGYTF. CDR3 DNA sequence: TGTGCCAGCAGCTTTTCGGCAATTCCCGTCTATGGCTACACCTTC.

This chain links TRBV20-1 with TRBJ2-1, with unresolved D. CDR1 is DFQATT, CDR2 SNEGSKA, per germline (reference sequence). CDR3 length: 10 residues. The V end was cut by 1 base, the J end by 10 bases, with 5 bases between. The CDR3 loop is CSARVAEQFF. The CDR3 DNA reads as TGCAGTGCTAGAGTGGCGGAGCAGTTCTTC.

The rearrangement joins TRBV5-4 to TRBJ1-2; 7 bases are shared with TRBD1. The CDR3 has 14 amino acids. Germline lookup yields CDR1 SGHNT and CDR2 YYREEE (reference sequence). Trimming at V came to 1 base and at J to 7 bases, leaving 7 bases not matched to a gene. The CDR3 region is CASSLSEGAGGYTF. For the CDR3, the DNA is TGTGCCAGCAGCTTGTCGGAGGGGGCGGGTGGCTACACCTTC.